A selection of T cell receptor beta chains follows, all from one sample in a study of OX40 agonist ivuxolimab in advanced cancers. Clones were read by immunoSEQ multiplex PCR, and TCRdb kept only the in-frame ones, dropping some. The table lists about 63,000 clones, approximately 92% of them singletons. The source was CD4+ or CD8+ T cells sorted from blood, collected in a trial of the OX40 agonist ivuxolimab. The receptors shown here come from an adult with an advanced solid tumor such as melanoma, head and neck, liver or kidney cancer. The CDR3 runs from the conserved cysteine through the conserved F or W. The D gene is left open where the match is weak. Only some rows state a clone size, as once, few, many or a class for expanded clones.

>NA|TRBJ2-7|TRBV28|once
CASSFIARGYEQYF
TGTGCCAGCAGTTTCATTGCCAGGGGCTACGAGCAGTACTTC
>NA|TRBJ2-5|TRBV5-1|NA
CASSREVQETQYF
TGCGCCAGCAGCAGGGAAGTACAAGAGACCCAGTACTTC
>TRBD1|TRBJ2-1|TRBV5-1|NA
CASSLLPGQRNEQFF
TGCGCCAGCAGCTTACTACCGGGACAGCGAAATGAGCAGTTCTTC
>TRBD1|TRBJ2-5|TRBV15|few
CATSRIPRDRAGETQYF
TGTGCCACCAGCAGAATCCCGCGGGACAGGGCGGGGGAGACCCAGTACTTC
>TRBD1|TRBJ1-3|TRBV5-1|NA
CASSRGTVVGNTIYF
TGCGCCAGCAGCCGAGGGACAGTGGTAGGAAACACCATATATTTT
>NA|TRBJ1-6|TRBV11-2|NA
CASSLVAGTPNSPLHF
TGTGCCAGCAGCTTAGTTGCCGGGACACCTAATTCACCCCTCCACTTT
>TRBD2|TRBJ2-7|TRBV9|NA
CASSKREGRYEQYF
TGTGCCAGCAGTAAGCGGGAGGGCCGATACGAGCAGTACTTC
>TRBD2|TRBJ2-1|TRBV9|NA
CASGGLAGEYEQFF
TGTGCCAGCGGAGGACTAGCGGGAGAGTATGAGCAGTTCTTC
>NA|TRBJ2-1|TRBV7-2|NA
CASSLSWVGGNEQFF
TGTGCCAGCAGCCTGAGCTGGGTGGGGGGCAATGAGCAGTTCTTC
>TRBD1|TRBJ2-7|TRBV15|NA
CATSRETGRYEQYF
TGTGCCACCAGCAGAGAGACAGGGCGCTACGAGCAGTACTTC
>NA|TRBJ1-1|TRBV4-1|NA
CASSQVYQGSEAFF
TGCGCCAGCAGCCAAGTCTACCAGGGGTCTGAAGCTTTCTTT
>NA|TRBJ1-5|TRBV6-1|NA
CASNRIRGANQPQHF
TGTGCCAGCAACCGAATTCGGGGGGCCAATCAGCCCCAGCATTTT
>TRBD1|TRBJ2-7|TRBV7-9|NA
CASRLGQGFHEQYF
TGTGCCAGCAGACTGGGACAGGGTTTTCACGAGCAGTACTTC
>TRBD2|TRBJ2-1|TRBV6-6|NA
CASVPGLAGGIDEQFF
TGTGCCAGCGTACCGGGACTAGCGGGGGGGATAGATGAGCAGTTCTTC
>TRBD2|TRBJ2-3|TRBV5-4|NA
CASSSRTSSDTQYF
TGTGCCAGCAGCTCCCGGACTAGCTCAGATACGCAGTATTTT
>NA|TRBJ2-7|TRBV18|NA
CASSPPEFEQYF
TGTGCCAGCTCACCACCGGAATTCGAGCAGTACTTC